This TCR beta chain was captured by sequencing in a study of radiation and T cells in renal cell carcinoma. Time point in this sample: baseline pretreatment blood. Indicated treatment: 15 Gy SBRT to primary tumor, nephrectomy 4 weeks later. Sequencing was performed with immunoSEQ multiplex PCR; in TCRdb, only in-frame clones are kept and a portion is missing. Of around 160,000 clones in the sample, approximately 90% were seen once. Deletions cut 4 bases from V and 4 bases from J, with 9 bases between. CDR1 and CDR2 from the germline V gene are SEHNR and FQNEAQ (reference sequence). The CDR3 has 13 amino acids.

The sequence was obtained from a woman in her seventies with renal cell carcinoma. The genes are TRBV7-9 and TRBJ2-3; perhaps TRBD1 as D (5 bases). The source material was blood, sampled from a patient whose treatment included radiotherapy and nephrectomy. CDR3 amino acids: CASSSKGPDTQYF. CDR3 bases: TGTGCCAGCAGCTCCAAGGGGCCAGATACGCAGTATTTT.